The sequence of this TCR beta chain was determined in a study of blood T cells in healthy people across ages. This CDR3 is 15 amino acids long. Next came a second PCR, run for roughly 6 to 11 cycles, which used a sample-barcoded 5' primer along with a J-beta primer mix. TCRdb redid the calling of the 5' RACE reads with MiXCR, one entry per CDR3 protein. The sample includes about 1,000,000 distinct CDR3 sequences, 35% to 50% seen only once; the top ten take approximately 17%. Sequencing was performed on blood. This receptor was identified in a woman aged 55-70 years in good health. The genes are TRBV21-1 and TRBJ2-7. TRBV21-1 represents a pseudogene. The CDR3 coding sequence is TGTGCCAGCAGCAAAAGGAGCGGGAGGGCCTACGAGCAGTACTTC. The encoded protein is CASSKRSGRAYEQYF.